The T cell receptor (beta chain) described here comes from a study of a mutant IDH1 vaccine in newly diagnosed glioma. Study background: Treated patients, averaging approximately 40 years, were around 60% male and about 38% female. It was radiotherapy, temozolomide, or both that patients received previously, with most receiving both.

Sequenced by immunoSEQ multiplex PCR; TCRdb stores in-frame clones only, minus some. This sample has about 98,000 clones, with roughly 90% found just once. Study outcomes and limitations: It seemed that pseudoprogression was not linked to changes in the top peripheral T cell clonotypes.

The CDR3 contains 15 residues. Germline loops: CDR1 SEHNR, CDR2 FQNEAQ (reference sequence). Between the trimmed V and J ends, which lost 4 bases and 0 bases, there was a span of 13 bases. Of note for this clone: Its antigen is still unknown.

Time point described: baseline, week 1 (first vaccination visit). Treatment described: pre-vaccination baseline after standard-of-care therapy. The sample was PBMCs, taken from a glioma patient treated with radiotherapy, temozolomide or both. The chain combines TRBV7-9 with TRBJ2-7, with a tentative D call TRBD2 (5 bases). The clonotype originates from a woman between 50 and 59 years old with glioma. The CDR3 protein is CASSWPAANSYEQYF. The CDR3 DNA sequence: TGTGCCAGCAGCTGGCCAGCGGCTAACTCCTACGAGCAGTACTTC.